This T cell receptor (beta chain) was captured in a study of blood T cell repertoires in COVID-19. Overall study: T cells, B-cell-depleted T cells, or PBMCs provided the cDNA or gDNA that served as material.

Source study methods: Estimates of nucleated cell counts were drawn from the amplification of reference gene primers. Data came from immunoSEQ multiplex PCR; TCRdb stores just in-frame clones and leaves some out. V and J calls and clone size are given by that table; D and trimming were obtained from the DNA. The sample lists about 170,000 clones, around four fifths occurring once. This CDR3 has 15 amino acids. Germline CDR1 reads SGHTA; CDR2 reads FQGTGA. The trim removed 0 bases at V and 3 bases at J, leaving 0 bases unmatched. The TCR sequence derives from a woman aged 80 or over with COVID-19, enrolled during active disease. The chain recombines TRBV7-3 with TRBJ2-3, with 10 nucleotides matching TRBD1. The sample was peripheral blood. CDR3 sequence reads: CASSLTGQGTDTQYF. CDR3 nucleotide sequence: TGTGCCAGCAGCTTAACGGGACAGGGGACAGATACGCAGTATTTT.